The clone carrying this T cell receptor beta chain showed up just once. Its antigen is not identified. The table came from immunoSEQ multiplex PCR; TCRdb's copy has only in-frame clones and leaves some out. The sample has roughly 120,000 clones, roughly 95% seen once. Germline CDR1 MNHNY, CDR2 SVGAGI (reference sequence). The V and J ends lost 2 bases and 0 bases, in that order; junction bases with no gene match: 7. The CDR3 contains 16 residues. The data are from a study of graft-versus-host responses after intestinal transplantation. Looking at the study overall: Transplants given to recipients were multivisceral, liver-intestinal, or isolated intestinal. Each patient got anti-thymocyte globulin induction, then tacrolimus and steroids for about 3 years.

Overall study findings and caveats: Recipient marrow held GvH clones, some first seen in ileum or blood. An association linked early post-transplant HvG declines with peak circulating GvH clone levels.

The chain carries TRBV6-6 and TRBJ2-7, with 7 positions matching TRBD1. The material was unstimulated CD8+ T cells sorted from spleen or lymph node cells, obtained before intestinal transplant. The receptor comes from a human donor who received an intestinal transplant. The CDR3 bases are TGTGCCAGCAGTTACCCAGTCGGGACAGCCTCCTACGAGCAGTACTTC. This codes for CASSYPVGTASYEQYF.